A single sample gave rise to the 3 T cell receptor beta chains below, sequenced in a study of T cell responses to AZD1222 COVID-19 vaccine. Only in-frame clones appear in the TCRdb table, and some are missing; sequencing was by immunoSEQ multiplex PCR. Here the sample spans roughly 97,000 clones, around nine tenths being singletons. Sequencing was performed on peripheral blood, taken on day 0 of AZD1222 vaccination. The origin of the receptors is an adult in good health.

As DNA, the CDR3 is TGTGCCAGCAGCTTGTGGGGTGGGGGGAAAGAGACCCAGTACTTC. Amino acids: CASSLWGGGKETQYF. The rearrangement links TRBV5-4 to TRBJ2-5; TRBD2 is a possible D gene (6 bases). In germline, CDR1 is SGHNT, CDR2 YYREEE (reference sequence). V was trimmed by 1 base and J by 3 bases, leaving 13 bases between them. This CDR3 has 15 residues.

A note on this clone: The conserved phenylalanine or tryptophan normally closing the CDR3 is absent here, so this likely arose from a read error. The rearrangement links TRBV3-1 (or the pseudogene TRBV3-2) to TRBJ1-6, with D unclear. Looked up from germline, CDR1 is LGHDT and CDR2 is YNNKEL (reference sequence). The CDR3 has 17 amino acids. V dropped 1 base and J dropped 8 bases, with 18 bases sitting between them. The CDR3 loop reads CASSQAPSFGGYSPLHL. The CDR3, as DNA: TGTGCCAGCAGCCAAGCCCCTTCGTTCGGCGGGTATTCACCCCTCCACCTT.

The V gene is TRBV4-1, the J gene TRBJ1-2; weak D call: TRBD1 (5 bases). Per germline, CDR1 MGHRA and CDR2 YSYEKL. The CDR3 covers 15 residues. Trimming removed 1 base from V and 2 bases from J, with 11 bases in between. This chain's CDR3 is CASSQGPGLNYGYTF. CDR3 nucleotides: TGCGCCAGCAGCCAAGGTCCAGGGTTGAACTATGGCTACACCTTC.